This TCR beta chain was retrieved from a study of blood T cell repertoires in COVID-19. Study details: Acute-phase and convalescent COVID-19 samples originated in the United States, Italy and Spain.

This CDR3 has 14 amino acids. The trim removed 2 bases at V and 7 bases at J, leaving 3 bases unmatched. Per the germline V gene, CDR1 is SNHLY and CDR2 is FYNNEI. Original handling: By means of reference gene primer amplification, nucleated cell counts were estimated. Sequencing used immunoSEQ multiplex PCR; TCRdb keeps in-frame clones, though not all of them. V, J and clone size are taken as reported in that table, and D and trimming were inferred from the DNA itself. The sample has over 20,000 clones, around 90% seen once. This sequence joins TRBV2 and TRBJ1-5; 9 bases are a match to TRBD1. This sequence was found in a man in his 70s with acute or convalescent COVID-19. Sequences were obtained from peripheral blood. DNA of the CDR3: TGTGCCAGCAGTGAATGGGACAGGGAGCAGCCCCAGCATTTT. Translated, it gives CASSEWDREQPQHF.